The 30 T cell receptor beta chains listed next were all sequenced from one sample in a study of beta chain features in type 1 diabetes. Antigens for these TCRs are unknown. Findings and caveats of the study: Shorter TCRB CDR3s, moderately but significantly so, marked every one of the four CD4+ subsets in Type 1 diabetes patients.

Every isolated RNA sample was fully reverse transcribed, so sequencing captured expressed TCRB transcripts. Profiling relied on immunoSEQ multiplex PCR, and the TCRdb table lists in-frame clones only, not all of them. The table has around 130,000 clones, 16% seen once; the top ten hold over 2%. The sequenced sample was central memory CD4+ T cells from blood. Receptors were obtained from a man aged 25-45 years with type 1 diabetes.

This clone was picked up a small number of times. J is TRBJ2-3 and V is TRBV27; D may correspond to TRBD1 or TRBD2 (5 bases each). V lost 3 bases to trimming and J lost 5 bases, with 12 bases between them. The CDR3 is 14 residues long. In germline, CDR1 is MNHEY, CDR2 SMNVEV (reference sequence). The CDR3: CASSFKRGGDTQYF. CDR3 sequence (DNA): TGTGCCAGCAGTTTCAAGAGGGGTGGAGATACGCAGTATTTT.

The table lists this clone with many counts. The chain combines TRBV14 with TRBJ2-6, with no clear D. CDR3 length: 14 amino acids. Germline CDR1 and CDR2: SGHDN and FVKESK. The germline V and J ends were trimmed by 2 bases and 4 bases, with 6 bases remaining between them. CDR3 bases: TGTGCCAGCAGCCAATCCCCCGGGGCCAACGTCCTGACTTTC. Its protein product is CASSQSPGANVLTF. Full variable domain (rest looked up from reference TRBV14 and TRBJ2-6): EAGVTQFPSHSVIEKGQTVTLRCDPISGHDNLYWYRRVMGKEIKFLLHFVKESKQDESGMPNNRFLAERTGGTYSTLKVQPAELEDSGVYFCASSQSPGANVLTFGAGSRLTVL.

The J gene is TRBJ2-6, the V gene TRBV5-1; 7 bases line up with TRBD1. Germline loops: CDR1 SGHRS, CDR2 YFSETQ. V dropped 5 bases and J dropped 2; count of bases not matched to a gene: 7. This CDR3 has 16 amino acids. The CDR3 sequence is CASSLRQGPGANVLTF. Written as DNA, the CDR3 is TGCGCCAGCAGTTTACGACAGGGACCTGGGGCCAACGTCCTGACTTTC. The whole variable domain, remainder taken from reference TRBV5-1 and TRBJ2-6, is KAGVTQTPRYLIKTRGQQVTLSCSPISGHRSVSWYQQTPGQGLQFLFEYFSETQRNKGNFPGRFSGRQFSNSRSEMNVSTLELGDSALYLCASSLRQGPGANVLTFGAGSRLTVL.

This clone was seen only a few times. The chain employs TRBV5-6 and TRBJ2-2, with D hard to call. Germline loops: CDR1 SGHDT, CDR2 YYEEEE. Trimming took 3 bases from V and 4 from J, leaving 10 bases between them. This CDR3 is built from 14 residues. CDR3 DNA: TGTGCCAGCAGCTCCCGGCCCTCCACCGGGGAGCTGTTTTTT. The encoded protein is CASSSRPSTGELFF.

This clone came up a few times. The chain combines TRBV7-2 with TRBJ2-1, with D hard to call. CDR3 length: 11 residues. Deletions cut 3 bases from V and 10 bases from J, with 7 bases between. Germline loops: CDR1 SGHTA, CDR2 FQGNSA. CDR3 nucleotides: TGTGCCAGCAGCTTCAGCTTCGAGCAGTTCTTC. Translated, it gives CASSFSFEQFF.

This clone was found a few times. This CDR3 reads CASSQTGAQYEQYF. Written as DNA, the CDR3 is TGCGCCAGCAGCCAAACAGGGGCACAGTACGAGCAGTACTTC. The rearrangement links TRBV5-1 to TRBJ2-7, with 7 bases lining up with TRBD1. Trimming took 4 bases from V and 4 from J; bases not matched to a gene: 8. This CDR3 is built from 14 residues. Germline V CDR1 and CDR2: SGHRS, YFSETQ.

This chain uses TRBV14 with TRBJ2-7, with D tentatively TRBD1 (5 bases). This CDR3 is built from 14 residues. The V and J ends lost 2 bases and 1 base respectively, with 9 bases between them. Germline assignment: CDR1 SGHDN and CDR2 FVKESK. DNA for the CDR3: TGTGCCAGCAGCCAAAGGGGTTATTCCTACGAGCAGTACTTC. This encodes CASSQRGYSYEQYF.

In regard to this clone: The sample contains more than one DNA sequence encoding this CDR3. The V call is TRBV7-9, the J call TRBJ2-1; tentatively, D is TRBD1 (5 bases). The germline V gene has CDR1 SEHNR and CDR2 FQNEAQ (reference sequence). The CDR3 covers 13 residues. Trimming left V 5 bases short and J 7 bases short, with 12 bases between. The CDR3 DNA reads as TGTGCCAGCAGCCTTACAGGTGCGAATGAGCAGTTCTTC. Encoded protein: CASSLTGANEQFF. Full variable domain (remainder filled in from reference TRBV7-9 and TRBJ2-1): DTGVSQNPRHKITKRGQNVTFRCDPISEHNRLYWYRQTLGQGPEFLTYFQNEAQLEKSRLLSDRFSAERPKGSFSTLEIQRTEQGDSAMYLCASSLTGANEQFFGPGTRLTVL.

The chain joins TRBV5-1 to TRBJ2-3; 8 nucleotides agree with TRBD1. V lost 3 bases to trimming and J lost 0 bases; unmatched junction nucleotides: 6. This CDR3 has 16 amino acids. CDR1 and CDR2 (germline): SGHRS, YFSETQ. The CDR3: CASSSGTGTSTDTQYF. The CDR3 DNA follows: TGCGCCAGCAGCTCCGGGACAGGCACTAGCACAGATACGCAGTATTTT.

V gene TRBV9 combines with J gene TRBJ2-1, with D maybe TRBD1 (6 bases). The V gene lost 0 bases and the J gene lost 3 bases, with 10 bases spanning the gap. The CDR3 spans 15 residues. Germline CDR1 is SGDLS and CDR2 is YYNGEE. CDR3 sequence: CASSVEGTSYNEQFF. The CDR3 nucleotides read TGTGCCAGCAGCGTAGAAGGGACAAGCTACAATGAGCAGTTCTTC.

This clone was seen a few times. The chain has TRBV18 and TRBJ1-2; TRBD1 agrees at 7 bases. This CDR3 region has 14 residues. J was trimmed by 2 bases and V by 6 bases; bases with no gene match: 6. CDR1 and CDR2 from the germline V gene are KGHSH and LQKENI. The CDR3 is CASSPGTDNYGYTF. The DNA for the CDR3 is TGTGCCAGCTCGCCCGGGACAGACAACTATGGCTACACCTTC.

V is TRBV14 and J is TRBJ2-7; unclear D gene. Germline values: CDR1 SGHDN, CDR2 FVKESK. The CDR3 covers 13 residues. Trimming left V 4 bases short and J 6 bases short, with 13 bases between. CDR3: CASSPRPQSEQYF. The CDR3, as DNA: TGTGCCAGCAGCCCCCGCCCACAGAGCGAGCAGTACTTC.

This chain uses TRBV5-6 with TRBJ2-3; unclear D gene. The CDR3 has 13 residues. In germline, CDR1 is SGHDT, CDR2 YYEEEE. V was cut by 4 bases and J by 4 bases, with 10 bases left in between. The CDR3 DNA follows: TGTGCCAGCAGCAAGAACTTTGCAGATACGCAGTATTTT. Translation: CASSKNFADTQYF.

This CDR3 is CASRQANEKLFF. The CDR3 coding sequence is TGTGCCAGCAGGCAGGCTAATGAAAAACTGTTTTTT. The rearrangement uses TRBV28 and TRBJ1-4; D is ambiguous. The CDR3 runs to 12 residues. Germline CDR1 is MDHEN and CDR2 is SYDVKM. V was shortened by 6 bases and J by 3 bases, with 5 bases between the two germline ends.

This clone was counted a few times. V is TRBV29-1 and J is TRBJ2-1; D unresolved. V gave up 5 bases and J gave up 8 bases, with 10 bases separating them. CDR1 is SQVTM and CDR2 is ANQGSEA in the germline V gene. The CDR3 loop spans 11 amino acids. For the CDR3, the DNA is TGCAGCGTTTTAGGGTCGCATGAGCAGTTCTTC. As protein: CSVLGSHEQFF.

The V call is TRBV5-1, the J call TRBJ2-1, with D tentatively TRBD2 (5 bases). The V end was cut by 4 bases, the J end by 7 bases, with 9 bases between. The CDR3 runs 12 residues. Germline lookup yields CDR1 SGHRS and CDR2 YFSETQ. As DNA, the CDR3 is TGCGCCAGCAGCCTATCGGGGAATGAGCAGTTCTTC. Translation: CASSLSGNEQFF.

This clone has at least ten counts. This chain uses TRBV7-2 with TRBJ2-2; no clear D. V was shortened by 4 bases and J by 1 base, with 10 bases between the two germline ends. The CDR3 sequence is 15 residues long. The germline gives CDR1 SGHTA, CDR2 FQGNSA. CDR3 DNA sequence: TGTGCCAGCAGCTCTGGGCAGATGAACACCGGGGAGCTGTTTTTT. Residues: CASSSGQMNTGELFF. Using reference TRBV7-2 and TRBJ2-2 for the parts outside the CDR3, the full variable domain is GAGVSQSPSNKVTEKGKDVELRCDPISGHTALYWYRQSLGQGLEFLIYFQGNSAPDKSGLPSDRFSAERTGGSVSTLTIQRTQQEDSAVYLCASSSGQMNTGELFFGEGSRLTVL.

There are a few counts of this clone. V usage is TRBV27 and J usage is TRBJ2-2; weak D call: TRBD2 (5 bases). CDR3 length: 12 residues. Per the germline V gene, CDR1 is MNHEY and CDR2 is SMNVEV (reference sequence). Trimming left V 7 bases short and J 6 bases short, with 9 bases between. The DNA for the CDR3 is TGTGCCAGCACCTCAGCGGCCGGGGAGCTGTTTTTT. As protein: CASTSAAGELFF.

DNA of the CDR3: TGTGCCATCAGTGAGTTGGCCAGGGGGCTCACCGGGGAGCTGTTTTTT. Translation: CAISELARGLTGELFF. The rearrangement joins TRBV10-3 to TRBJ2-2, with 8 bases matching TRBD1. J lost 4 bases, V lost 1 base, and 5 bases had no gene match. CDR1 and CDR2 from the germline V gene are ENHRY and SYGVKD. This CDR3 has 16 amino acids.

The rearrangement uses TRBV7-2 and TRBJ2-5; TRBD1 matches at 9 bases. The trim removed 1 base at V and 7 bases at J, leaving 7 bases unmatched. This CDR3 contains 15 residues. Germline CDR1 is SGHTA and CDR2 is FQGNSA. CDR3 in amino acids: CASSLEGQGAVTQYF. CDR3 in DNA: TGTGCCAGCAGCTTAGAGGGACAGGGTGCAGTGACCCAGTACTTC. Combining the CDR3 with reference TRBV7-2 and TRBJ2-5 gives the whole variable domain GAGVSQSPSNKVTEKGKDVELRCDPISGHTALYWYRQSLGQGLEFLIYFQGNSAPDKSGLPSDRFSAERTGGSVSTLTIQRTQQEDSAVYLCASSLEGQGAVTQYFGPGTRLLVL.

This clone was detected only a few times. The chain carries TRBV18 and TRBJ2-7; no reliable D call. The CDR3 is 12 amino acids. V gave up 2 bases and J gave up 2 bases, with 4 bases separating them. Germline CDR1 KGHSH, CDR2 LQKENI. DNA of the CDR3: TGTGCCAGCTCACCAGACGCCTACGAGCAGTACTTC. Amino acids: CASSPDAYEQYF.

This clone was seen more than once but under ten times. V and J are TRBV28 and TRBJ2-7; 10 bases are shared with TRBD1. Germline V CDR1 and CDR2: MDHEN, SYDVKM. The CDR3 has 17 residues. The V gene end was trimmed by 6 bases and the J gene end by 1 base; junction bases not matched to a gene: 12. The CDR3 sequence is CASRPSPGQGNSYEQYF. As DNA, the CDR3 is TGTGCCAGCAGGCCCTCGCCGGGACAGGGGAATTCCTACGAGCAGTACTTC.

This clone was observed many times. The chain uses TRBV2 and TRBJ1-2; 7 nucleotides match TRBD1. Per the germline V gene, CDR1 is SNHLY and CDR2 is FYNNEI. This CDR3 is 14 amino acids long. Germline trimming cut 10 bases from V and 0 bases from J; bases unmatched to any gene: 8. The CDR3 DNA sequence: TGTGCCACCCGGGGACAGTCAGCTAACTATGGCTACACCTTC. It yields the protein CATRGQSANYGYTF.

This clone was detected a few times. The V and J genes are TRBV19 and TRBJ2-1, with 10 bases fitting TRBD2. The length of the CDR3 is 17 residues. J was trimmed by 5 bases and V by 3 bases; bases with no gene match: 10. Germline V gene sequence: CDR1 LNHDA, CDR2 SQIVND (reference sequence). The DNA of the CDR3 is TGTGCCAGTAGTATCGGGATAGCGGGGGGATCCGACAATGAGCAGTTCTTC. This encodes CASSIGIAGGSDNEQFF.

The table lists this clone with many counts. The genes are TRBV4-3 and TRBJ2-4, with 9 positions matching TRBD1. Germline V gene lookup returns CDR1 LGHNA and CDR2 YSLEER. This CDR3 contains 19 residues. V was pared by 4 bases and J by 0 bases, with 13 bases of the junction left unmatched. The CDR3 sequence: CASSPLPGQGAVAKNIQYF. CDR3 bases: TGCGCCAGCAGCCCACTACCGGGACAGGGAGCGGTAGCCAAAAACATTCAGTACTTC.

This clone has a handful of counts. The chain carries TRBV29-1 and TRBJ2-2; 7 nucleotides line up with TRBD1. CDR1 and CDR2 (germline): SQVTM, ANQGSEA. The CDR3 loop spans 14 amino acids. J lost 2 bases, V lost 6 bases, and 6 bases had no gene match. The CDR3 nucleotides are TGCAGCGTGGCCGGGACAGTCAACACCGGGGAGCTGTTTTTT. It translates to CSVAGTVNTGELFF.

This clone was observed a few times. V is TRBV6-5 and J is TRBJ2-7; TRBD2 matches 7 bases. V was pared by 5 bases and J by 5 bases, with 12 bases of the junction left unmatched. Per germline, CDR1 MNHEY and CDR2 SVGAGI. This CDR3 spans 15 amino acids. The CDR3 sequence: CASSREGNSGNEQYF. In nucleotides, the CDR3 is TGTGCCAGCAGTAGGGAGGGAAACAGTGGCAACGAGCAGTACTTC.

This chain links TRBV7-2 with TRBJ1-4; TRBD1 matches 11 bases. This CDR3 is built from 15 residues. After removal of 4 bases from V and 5 bases from J, the junction contained 3 bases not matched to a gene. Germline CDR1 is SGHTA and CDR2 is FQGNSA. The CDR3 loop reads CASSSRTGGNEKLFF. The CDR3 bases are TGTGCCAGCAGCTCACGGACAGGGGGCAATGAAAAACTGTTTTTT.

This clone came up a few times. The V gene is TRBV28, the J gene TRBJ2-5; TRBD1 agrees at 7 bases. This CDR3 comprises 15 residues. The germline gives CDR1 MDHEN, CDR2 SYDVKM. V shed 6 bases, J shed 0 bases, and the junction held 7 bases outside the gene matches. The CDR3 nucleotides are TGTGCCAGCAGCCCTGACAGGGCTCACCAAGAGACCCAGTACTTC. Translation gives CASSPDRAHQETQYF.

The genes are TRBV2 and TRBJ2-7; D gene ambiguous. V lost 8 bases to trimming and J lost 5 bases, with 16 bases between them. CDR1 and CDR2 (germline): SNHLY, FYNNEI. The CDR3 is 13 amino acids. CDR3 sequence: CASLDSSFNEQYF. The CDR3 bases are TGTGCCAGCTTGGATAGTAGCTTCAACGAGCAGTACTTC.